These 23 T cell receptor beta chains came from one sample sequenced in a study of T cell repertoires and Cas9 in healthy adults. The assay was immunoSEQ multiplex PCR, and TCRdb's table has in-frame clones only and misses some. The sample includes approximately 21,000 clones, 90% of them seen just once. Sequenced input: CD4+ effector T cells (CD127+, CD25-, CD137-, CD154-) from PBMCs; culture status not recorded. All receptors derive from a human donor in good health.

This chain joins TRBV5-1 and TRBJ2-3; TRBD1 agrees at 10 bases. With 4 bases clipped from V and 0 bases from J, the junction kept 14 bases outside the gene matches. Per germline, CDR1 SGHRS and CDR2 YFSETQ. CDR3 length: 19 residues. The CDR3 region is CASSRYSLKGQGSTDTQYF. The CDR3 DNA reads TGCGCCAGCAGCCGATATAGCTTGAAGGGACAGGGGAGCACAGATACGCAGTATTTT.

V usage is TRBV7-7 and J usage is TRBJ2-7; no clear D gene. The CDR3 loop spans 13 amino acids. The germline CDR1 and CDR2 sequences are SSHAT and FNYEAQ (reference sequence). Trimming removed 5 bases at V and 8 bases at J, with 16 bases between. The CDR3 is CASSVDLEQQQYF. CDR3 DNA sequence: TGTGCCAGCAGCGTAGATCTGGAACAACAGCAGTACTTC.

This clone was picked up one time. The rearrangement links TRBV19 to TRBJ1-1; no definite D call. The CDR3 covers 15 residues. Germline V CDR1 and CDR2: LNHDA, SQIVND (reference sequence). V shed 3 bases and J shed 4 bases, with 15 bases lying between them. The DNA for the CDR3 is TGTGCCAGTAGTATGATGGCTGGGCGGGGCACTGAAGCTTTCTTT. Residues: CASSMMAGRGTEAFF.

This sequence joins TRBV2 and TRBJ1-2, with D unclear. CDR1 is SNHLY and CDR2 is FYNNEI in the germline V gene. The CDR3 length is 13 residues. Trimming cost V 3 bases and J 4 bases, with 9 bases left between them. In nucleotides, the CDR3 is TGTGCCAGCAGTGATCGGGGAAGCTATGGCTACACCTTC. Protein: CASSDRGSYGYTF.

The chain's CDR3 is CASSYHRDRSRNTIYF. CDR3 sequence (DNA): TGTGCCAGCAGTTACCACCGGGACAGGAGCCGAAACACCATATATTTT. The chain carries TRBV6-5 and TRBJ1-3, with TRBD1 matching 8 bases. The germline V gene has CDR1 MNHEY and CDR2 SVGAGI. Trimming removed 2 bases from V and 5 bases from J; junction bases left unmatched: 8. This CDR3 contains 16 residues.

The rearrangement uses TRBV6-1 and TRBJ2-4; TRBD1 might be the D (5 bases). Looked up from germline, CDR1 is MNHNS and CDR2 is SASEGT. CDR3 length: 13 residues. V was trimmed by 6 bases and J by 8 bases, leaving 14 bases between them. The CDR3 protein is CASRARTTDIQYF. The CDR3 DNA follows: TGTGCCAGCAGGGCCCGGACAACGGACATTCAGTACTTC.

V is TRBV6-5 and J is TRBJ1-3; D gene ambiguous. The CDR3 is 13 amino acids. CDR1 MNHEY and CDR2 SVGAGI come from the germline V gene. Trimming shortened V by 8 bases and J by 0 bases, and 8 bases separated the two germline ends. The CDR3 coding sequence is TGTGCCAGCCAAGGGTTCTCTGGAAACACCATATATTTT. Its translation: CASQGFSGNTIYF.

This clone has a handful of counts. The rearrangement joins TRBV6-1 to TRBJ1-5, with TRBD1 matching 7 bases. V trimming: 5 bases; J trimming: 6 bases; junction bases outside the gene matches: 4. This CDR3 has 13 residues. Germline V gene sequence: CDR1 MNHNS, CDR2 SASEGT. In DNA, the CDR3 is TGTGCCAGCAGTATAGGGGGCAGTCAGCCCCAGCATTTT. Its translation: CASSIGGSQPQHF.

The V and J genes are TRBV30 and TRBJ2-5; D perhaps matches TRBD1 (6 bases). Per germline, CDR1 GTSNPN and CDR2 SVGIG (reference sequence). With 0 bases removed from V and 2 bases from J, the gap between germline ends came to 10 bases. The CDR3 has 14 residues. CDR3 region: CAWSVQGSQETQYF. The CDR3 DNA is TGTGCCTGGAGTGTACAGGGTTCACAAGAGACCCAGTACTTC.

The V gene is TRBV6-5, the J gene TRBJ2-3; 12 bases agree with TRBD1. CDR3 length: 15 residues. Germline V gene sequence: CDR1 MNHEY, CDR2 SVGAGI. V was pared by 2 bases and J by 6 bases, with 3 bases of the junction left unmatched. The DNA of the CDR3 is TGTGCCAGCAGTTACGGGGGACAGGGGGCGGATACGCAGTATTTT. Protein sequence: CASSYGGQGADTQYF.

The chain employs TRBV29-1 and TRBJ1-2; 9 bases line up with TRBD1. The CDR3 runs 13 residues. Germline assignment: CDR1 SQVTM and CDR2 ANQGSEA. V shed 7 bases and J 8 bases; nucleotides not matched to a gene: 11. The CDR3 protein is CSATGTGYSGYTF. CDR3 bases: TGCAGCGCCACCGGGACAGGGTATAGCGGCTACACCTTC.

V is TRBV7-2 and J is TRBJ1-6, with TRBD1 matching 8 bases. V was clipped by 6 bases and J by 7 bases; unmatched bases: 14. This CDR3 contains 17 residues. CDR1 and CDR2 (germline): SGHTA, FQGNSA. Here the CDR3 reads CASSRAIDRGGNSPLHF. CDR3 bases: TGTGCCAGCAGTCGCGCTATTGACAGGGGAGGGAATTCACCCCTCCACTTT.

CDR3: CASSYEGVREKLFF. The CDR3 bases are TGTGCCAGCAGTTACGAGGGGGTGCGGGAAAAACTGTTTTTT. V gene TRBV6-5 combines with J gene TRBJ1-4; the D gene is possibly TRBD1 (6 bases). V lost 2 bases to trimming and J lost 8 bases, with 12 bases between them. The CDR3 is 14 residues long. Looked up from germline, CDR1 is MNHEY and CDR2 is SVGAGI.

The CDR3 sequence is CASSRTGVRDTQYF. The DNA for the CDR3 is TGTGCCAGCAGCCGCACGGGGGTCCGGGATACGCAGTATTTT. The chain combines TRBV2 with TRBJ2-3, with D possibly matching TRBD2 (6 bases). With 6 bases removed from V and 6 bases from J, the gap between germline ends came to 16 bases. Germline CDR1 is SNHLY and CDR2 is FYNNEI. The CDR3 runs 14 residues.

This clone was observed a few times. This chain connects TRBV7-9 to TRBJ2-3, with TRBD1 identical over 8 bases. The CDR3 is made up of 15 amino acids. Per the germline V gene, CDR1 is SEHNR and CDR2 is FQNEAQ (reference sequence). V lost 0 bases to trimming and J lost 4 bases; unmatched junction nucleotides: 3. CDR3 in amino acids: CASSLAQGAADTQYF. The CDR3 region has the DNA TGTGCCAGCAGCTTAGCGCAGGGGGCGGCAGATACGCAGTATTTT.

This rearrangement joins TRBV6-6 to TRBJ1-5, with D possibly matching TRBD1 (5 bases). Germline V gene lookup returns CDR1 MNHNY and CDR2 SVGAGI (reference sequence). The CDR3 has 13 amino acids. V was pared by 7 bases and J by 2 bases, with 9 bases between. The CDR3 region is CASTGEGNQPQHF. The CDR3 DNA reads as TGTGCCAGCACGGGGGAGGGCAATCAGCCCCAGCATTTT.

The rearrangement joins TRBV11-3 to TRBJ2-5; D ambiguous. The CDR3 loop spans 14 amino acids. Germline assignment: CDR1 SGHNT and CDR2 YENEEA. Trimming shortened V by 4 bases and J by 2 bases, and 11 bases separated the two germline ends. The CDR3 loop reads CASSSRGSQETQYF. The DNA of the CDR3 is TGTGCCAGCAGCTCCCGAGGCAGTCAAGAGACCCAGTACTTC.

J is TRBJ2-5 and V is TRBV5-6; TRBD2 agrees at 9 bases. Germline V gene data show CDR1 as SGHDT and CDR2 as YYEEEE. The CDR3 spans 15 residues. V was pared by 0 bases and J by 5 bases, with 5 bases of the junction left unmatched. The CDR3: CASSLASGAQETQYF. CDR3 DNA: TGTGCCAGCAGCTTGGCTAGCGGGGCTCAGGAGACCCAGTACTTC.

The chain carries TRBV10-3 and TRBJ1-1; TRBD1 might be the D (5 bases). The V end was cut by 6 bases, the J end by 11 bases, with 16 bases between. Germline CDR1 ENHRY, CDR2 SYGVKD. The CDR3 consists of 12 residues. The CDR3, as DNA: TGTGCCATCAGCGAAATGGGGACCACTGCTTTCTTT. The encoded protein is CAISEMGTTAFF.

The genes are TRBV7-2 and TRBJ2-3; 7 bases align to TRBD2. J gave up 6 bases and V 4 bases, and 7 bases lay outside the gene matches. From germline, CDR1 is SGHTA and CDR2 FQGNSA. The CDR3 totals 14 residues. CDR3 loop: CASSSASGGDTQYF. The CDR3 DNA reads as TGTGCCAGCAGCTCAGCTAGCGGAGGGGATACGCAGTATTTT.

The V call is TRBV27, the J call TRBJ1-2; D is undetermined. The ends were cut back, 0 bases at V and 2 bases at J, with 7 bases in the middle. CDR1 is MNHEY and CDR2 is SMNVEV in the germline V gene (reference sequence). There are 14 residues in the CDR3. The CDR3 sequence: CASSLSRGNYGYTF. The CDR3 nucleotides read TGTGCCAGCAGTTTATCGCGAGGGAACTATGGCTACACCTTC.

The rearrangement uses TRBV28 and TRBJ1-3; D is possibly TRBD1 (5 bases). With 2 bases removed from V and 3 bases from J, the gap between germline ends came to 14 bases. The germline V gene encodes CDR1 MDHEN and CDR2 SYDVKM. The CDR3 has 16 residues. The CDR3 sequence is CASSLPPGLFGNTIYF. The CDR3 DNA reads as TGTGCCAGCAGTTTACCTCCGGGACTATTTGGAAACACCATATATTTT. The variable domain in full, completed from reference TRBV28 and TRBJ1-3, reads DVKVTQSSRYLVKRTGEKVFLECVQDMDHENMFWYRQDPGLGLRLIYFSYDVKMKEKGDIPEGYSVSREKKERFSLILESASTNQTSMYLCASSLPPGLFGNTIYFGEGSWLTVV.

This sequence joins TRBV6-5 and TRBJ2-5; 9 bases line up with TRBD1. Trimming removed 2 bases from V and 5 bases from J; junction bases left unmatched: 6. The CDR3 extends over 15 amino acids. In germline, CDR1 is MNHEY, CDR2 SVGAGI. The CDR3 DNA sequence: TGTGCCAGCAGTTACCTACAGGGGGCAAGGGAGACCCAGTACTTC. Translation: CASSYLQGARETQYF.